This is a list of T cell receptor beta chains from one sample in a study of T-cell reconstitution after alpha-beta-depleted transplantation in children. TCRdb used MiXCR to reprocess the PCR reads, holding one entry per CDR3 protein. The profile covers under 850,000 distinct CDR3 sequences, with about an eighth appearing a single time and roughly 0.77% taken by the ten largest. The input for sequencing was PBMCs, taken before TCRalphabeta/CD19-depleted stem cell transplant. These receptors came from a girl aged 2-15 years with congenital amegakaryocytic thrombocytopenia, due to receive a stem cell transplant. CDR3s include the opening cysteine and the closing phenylalanine or tryptophan. A D gene is named only where the DNA matches it firmly. Clone size, where shown, is once, few, many, or a class for clones that have expanded.

CASSDREEDEQFF	TGTGCCAGCAGTGACAGGGAGGAGGATGAGCAGTTCTTC	13	TRBV6-4	.	TRBJ2-1	.
CSASTGTSAYNEQFF	TGCAGTGCTAGCACCGGGACTAGCGCCTACAATGAGCAGTTCTTC	15	TRBV20-1	many	TRBJ2-1	TRBD2
CASSSGPGHHLYEQYF	TGCGCCAGCAGCTCTGGACCGGGACACCACCTCTACGAGCAGTACTTC	16	TRBV5-1	few	TRBJ2-7	.
CASSPGLAGPVYEQYF	TGTGCCAGCTCACCGGGACTAGCGGGGCCTGTCTACGAGCAGTACTTC	16	TRBV18	.	TRBJ2-7	TRBD2
CSVELATSPILNEQFF	TGCAGCGTTGAATTGGCTACGTCCCCTATCCTGAATGAGCAGTTCTTC	16	TRBV29-1	.	TRBJ2-1	.
CASSSRGGPNEQFF	TGTGCCAGCAGCTCTCGCGGAGGACCCAATGAGCAGTTCTTC	14	TRBV7-9	.	TRBJ2-1	.
CSASYFGAEQFF	TGCAGTGCTAGCTATTTTGGGGCTGAGCAGTTCTTC	12	TRBV20-1	many	TRBJ2-1	.
CASSFTRSSYEQYF	TGTGCCAGCAGCTTTACAAGAAGCTCCTACGAGCAGTACTTC	14	TRBV7-8	many	TRBJ2-7	.
CASRRDANTGELFF	TGCGCCAGCAGGCGCGACGCGAACACCGGGGAGCTGTTTTTT	14	TRBV5-1	.	TRBJ2-2	.
CSALTSGRVDEQYF	TGCAGTGCCCTAACTAGCGGGAGGGTTGACGAGCAGTACTTC	14	TRBV20-1	few	TRBJ2-7	TRBD2
CATREGTGSYEQYF	TGCGCCACCAGAGAGGGGACAGGCTCCTACGAGCAGTACTTC	14	TRBV5-1	many	TRBJ2-7	TRBD1
CASSFGFVGSADEQYF	TGCGCCAGCAGCTTTGGTTTTGTGGGCAGCGCCGACGAGCAGTACTTC	16	TRBV5-1	many	TRBJ2-7	.
CASSNSRLATDTQYF	TGTGCCAGCAGTAACTCTCGACTTGCCACAGATACGCAGTATTTT	15	TRBV12-3/TRBV12-4	many	TRBJ2-3	.
CASSLEVARGETQYF	TGCGCCAGCAGCTTGGAAGTCGCGAGAGGAGAGACCCAGTACTTC	15	TRBV5-1	.	TRBJ2-5	.
CATSRIADSYNEQFF	TGTGCCACCAGCAGAATAGCAGACTCCTACAATGAGCAGTTCTTC	15	TRBV15	few	TRBJ2-1	.
CASTTSGRQETQYF	TGCGCCAGCACGACTAGCGGGAGGCAAGAGACCCAGTACTTC	14	TRBV5-1	.	TRBJ2-5	TRBD2
CASSPAGGPDTQYF	TGTGCCAGCAGCCCAGCGGGAGGGCCCGATACGCAGTATTTT	14	TRBV14	few	TRBJ2-3	TRBD2
CASSEQDYGYTF	TGCGCCAGCAGTGAGCAGGATTATGGCTACACCTTC	12	TRBV10-2	many	TRBJ1-2	.
CASSLLARRDTQYF	TGTGCCAGCAGTTTATTGGCCCGTCGGGATACGCAGTATTTT	14	TRBV28	few	TRBJ2-3	.
CASSFRELPNYGYTF	TGCGCCAGCAGCTTTCGAGAGCTTCCCAACTATGGCTACACCTTC	15	TRBV5-1	many	TRBJ1-2	.
CSGEVTRSNIQYF	TGCAGCGGAGAAGTGACTAGGTCGAACATTCAGTACTTC	13	TRBV20-1	.	TRBJ2-4	.
CASMWDRSTDTQYF	TGCGCCAGCATGTGGGACCGGAGCACAGATACGCAGTATTTT	14	TRBV10-2	many	TRBJ2-3	.
CASISTGGTEAFF	TGCGCCAGCATCTCGACAGGAGGCACTGAAGCTTTCTTT	13	TRBV5-1	many	TRBJ1-1	.
CASSDSLQGPHEQYF	TGTGCCAGCAGTGATTCCCTACAGGGCCCCCACGAGCAGTACTTC	15	TRBV2	few	TRBJ2-7	.
CASSPYPGTSGIEETQYF	TGTGCCAGCTCACCTTATCCCGGGACTAGCGGGATAGAAGAGACCCAGTACTTC	18	TRBV18	.	TRBJ2-5	TRBD2
CSALSGQKQETQYF	TGCAGTGCCCTGTCGGGGCAGAAGCAAGAGACCCAGTACTTC	14	TRBV20-1	many	TRBJ2-5	.
CASSLERESNEQFF	TGCGCCAGCAGCTTGGAGCGGGAGAGCAATGAGCAGTTCTTC	14	TRBV5-1	.	TRBJ2-1	TRBD2
CASNGHETRYTGELFF	TGTGCCAGCAATGGACATGAAACCCGATACACCGGGGAGCTGTTTTTT	16	TRBV2	few	TRBJ2-2	.
CASSLTDTTYGYTF	TGTGCCAGCAGCTTAACGGACACGACCTATGGCTACACCTTC	14	TRBV7-9	once	TRBJ1-2	.
CASSQGQFNTGELFF	TGCGCCAGCAGCCAAGGGCAGTTTAACACCGGGGAGCTGTTTTTT	15	TRBV4-1	many	TRBJ2-2	.
CASSVTLAGAYNEQFF	TGCGCCAGCAGCGTCACACTAGCGGGAGCCTACAATGAGCAGTTCTTC	16	TRBV5-1	many	TRBJ2-1	TRBD2
CSVLTSGSLYEQYF	TGCAGCGTACTTACTAGCGGGAGTCTCTACGAGCAGTACTTC	14	TRBV29-1	many	TRBJ2-7	TRBD2
CASSFSGRNTGELFF	TGTGCCAGCAGCTTTAGCGGGAGGAACACCGGGGAGCTGTTTTTT	15	TRBV7-9	many	TRBJ2-2	TRBD2
CASSDRGGWGYTF	TGTGCCAGCAGTGACAGGGGGGGTTGGGGCTACACCTTC	13	TRBV27	.	TRBJ1-2	TRBD1
CASSSLGPPTQPQHF	TGTGCCAGCAGTTCCCTCGGGCCACCGACCCAGCCCCAGCATTTT	15	TRBV12-3/TRBV12-4	many	TRBJ1-5	.
CASRELEGEQYF	TGTGCCAGCAGGGAACTAGAGGGCGAGCAGTACTTC	12	TRBV6-5	many	TRBJ2-7	.
CSARLGGNYEQYF	TGCAGTGCTAGACTGGGGGGGAACTACGAGCAGTACTTC	13	TRBV20-1	many	TRBJ2-7	TRBD2
CASSTGGRNTEAFF	TGCGCCAGCAGCACAGGGGGACGGAACACTGAAGCTTTCTTT	14	TRBV5-1	many	TRBJ1-1	TRBD1
CASSFRTPRGNTEAFF	TGTGCCAGCAGTTTTCGAACCCCCAGAGGGAACACTGAAGCTTTCTTT	16	TRBV12-3/TRBV12-4	many	TRBJ1-1	.
CSVLAGSGELFF	TGCAGCGTTCTAGCGGGATCTGGGGAGCTGTTTTTT	12	TRBV29-1	many	TRBJ2-2	TRBD2
CSASPRAPSLNEKLFF	TGCAGTGCTAGCCCCAGGGCTCCAAGCCTTAATGAAAAACTGTTTTTT	16	TRBV20-1	.	TRBJ1-4	.
CASSFTGRAPYEQYF	TGCGCCAGCAGCTTTACAGGGAGAGCCCCCTACGAGCAGTACTTC	15	TRBV5-1	.	TRBJ2-7	.
CASTLSTSEQYF	TGTGCCAGCACCCTCTCGACCTCAGAGCAGTACTTC	12	TRBV12-3/TRBV12-4	.	TRBJ2-7	.